This paragraph covers one TCR beta chain sequence. Its specificity is not known. This entry comes from a study of beta chain features in type 1 diabetes. Whole-study findings and limits: TCRB CDR3s from Type 1 diabetes patients were moderately but significantly shorter in all four CD4+ subsets.

All of the isolated RNA was reverse transcribed, so expressed TCRB transcripts were sequenced. The method was immunoSEQ multiplex PCR; TCRdb's version includes in-frame clones alone and lacks a portion of them. The table lists a few hundred thousand clones, roughly 17% of them singletons. Sequences were obtained from naive CD4+ T cells from blood. The sequence was obtained from a man under 40 with type 1 diabetes.

In DNA form, the CDR3 reads TGCAGCGTGCTGGAAGGGGATACGGCCACCGGGGAGCTGTTTTTT. It is translated as CSVLEGDTATGELFF. This chain uses TRBV29-1 with TRBJ2-2; D perhaps matches TRBD1 (5 bases). The CDR3 totals 15 residues. Trimming removed 6 bases from V and 4 bases from J, with 18 bases in between. Germline CDR1 SQVTM, CDR2 ANQGSEA.